This TCR beta chain stems from a study of OX40 agonist ivuxolimab in advanced cancers. Study-wide context: Ivuxolimab was a fully human IgG2 agonistic monoclonal antibody targeting the costimulatory receptor OX40 (CD134). Intravenous ivuxolimab was administered to patients every 2 weeks at six dose levels: 0.01, 0.1, 0.3, 1.5, 3 and 10 mg/kg. Among the roughly 50 dose-escalation patients, about 20 had hepatocellular carcinoma, 15 or so melanoma, 9 renal cell carcinoma and 9 head and neck cancer. In the dose-escalation cohort, 65% to 85% of patients were male, and the mean age was around 60 years with a range of roughly 23 to 90. Prior anti-PD-1, anti-PD-L1 or anti-CTLA-4 therapy was permitted, and about two fifths of dose-escalation patients had received checkpoint inhibitors. Partial responses occurred in three dose-escalation patients, of whom one had hepatocellular carcinoma and two had cutaneous melanoma. The purpose of peripheral TCRbeta sequencing was to test whether ivuxolimab changed TCR sequence diversity and led to clonal T-cell expansion. The monotherapy dose-escalation portion (N = 52 patients) of the phase I ivuxolimab trial is reported in the paper.

The CDR3 numbers 15 residues from cysteine through phenylalanine. Only the CDR3 DNA is retained, 45 bases long and in frame from the first base. The trim is 4 bases for V and 5 bases for J, with a gap of 17 bases between the germline ends. Reading the germline V gene (reference sequence) gives CDR1 MNHEY and CDR2 SMNVEV. The study at large found these results: Low levels of normalized T-cell clonal expansion were also seen in some patients who did not respond. After ivuxolimab, CD8+ T cells had more expanded clones than CD4+ T cells on average. Partial responders in the 0.1-3.0 mg/kg groups had among the lowest normalized peripheral clonal expansion, especially among CD8+ T cells. Which antigens the clonally expanded peripheral T cells were specific for was not determined. At doses of 0.1 to 3.0 mg/kg, clonal expansion of both CD4+ and CD8+ T cells in blood was seen between baseline and week 6.

Genomic DNA was isolated from the sorted cells so that the TCRbeta CDR3 region could be sequenced. The immunoSEQ Assay was used for sequencing of TCRbeta CDR3 regions. TCRdb mirrors the immuneACCESS table, restricted to in-frame sequences. Some clones are absent from its copies; in checked studies, under half trace to an unresolved V gene, and the reason for the others is unknown. For this sample there are 75,000 to 95,000 clones; about 91% appear just once. The top ten constitute approximately 2.4% of the sample. Regarding this clone: No antigen is known for it. Per-base quality was not reported, and no clone a single base away is much larger than it.

Patients with autoimmune disease history or receiving systemic immunosuppression were excluded from the trial. Peripheral blood for TCR sequencing was collected from all dose cohorts at baseline, on cycle 4 day 1, and on cycle 7 day 1. The samples were taken from a phase I, first-in-human, multicenter, open-label dose-escalation trial of ivuxolimab. Adults with locally advanced or metastatic head and neck squamous cell, hepatocellular, melanoma or renal cell carcinoma were enrolled in the trial. Before TCR sequencing, CD4+ T cells and CD8+ T cells from peripheral blood were sorted into separate populations.

This chain joins TRBV27 to TRBJ1-2; tentative D gene TRBD1, with 6 bases matching. The sequence was collected from an adult with an advanced solid tumor such as melanoma, head and neck, liver or kidney cancer. The starting material was CD4+ or CD8+ T cells sorted from blood, obtained in a trial of the OX40 agonist ivuxolimab. The CDR3 has the sequence CASSSDRMRGYGYTF. The DNA sequence is given as TGTGCCAGCAGTTCGGACAGAATGAGGGGATATGGCTACACCTTC.